Listed here are 22 T cell receptor beta chains from one sample, sequenced in a study of graft-versus-host responses after intestinal transplantation. These receptors' antigens are unknown. Measured with immunoSEQ multiplex PCR; TCRdb has only the in-frame clones, and not every one. The sample holds 85,000 to 100,000 clones, more than 85% seen once. The sequencing used unstimulated CD8+ T cells sorted from spleen or lymph node cells, collected before intestinal transplant. These receptors were obtained from a human donor who received an intestinal transplant.

The rearrangement uses TRBV5-1 and TRBJ2-5; TRBD2 matches at 10 bases. Trimming took 4 bases from V and 2 from J; bases not matched to a gene: 11. CDR3 length: 17 amino acids. The V gene's germline CDR1 is SGHRS and CDR2 YFSETQ. CDR3 DNA: TGCGCCAGCAGCCTAGGGGGTAGCGGGGGGCTACAAGAGACCCAGTACTTC. This encodes CASSLGGSGGLQETQYF.

This chain links TRBV4-3 with TRBJ1-1; tentative D call: TRBD1 (5 bases). This CDR3 has 15 residues. Germline V gene data show CDR1 as LGHNA and CDR2 as YSLEER. Trimming left V 2 bases short and J 2 bases short, with 12 bases between. The CDR3 region has the DNA TGCGCCAGCAGCCAACATAGGGGCTCAAACACTGAAGCTTTCTTT. This codes for CASSQHRGSNTEAFF.

This chain connects TRBV29-1 to TRBJ2-7; perhaps TRBD1 as D (6 bases). The V end lost 1 base, the J end lost 0 bases, and 13 bases lay between the germline ends. The germline CDR1 and CDR2 sequences are SQVTM and ANQGSEA. This CDR3 is 15 amino acids long. CDR3 region: CSVEVLDRPSYEQYF. CDR3 DNA: TGCAGCGTTGAAGTTCTGGACAGACCCTCCTACGAGCAGTACTTC.

This chain joins TRBV7-8 and TRBJ2-7; D not resolved. CDR3 length: 11 amino acids. Per the germline V gene, CDR1 is SGHVS and CDR2 is FQNEAQ. V lost 5 bases to trimming and J lost 2 bases, with 4 bases between them. The CDR3 is CASSETYEQYF. In DNA form, the CDR3 reads TGTGCCAGCAGCGAGACCTACGAGCAGTACTTC.

This CDR3 reads CASSKAIQNTEAFF. The CDR3 region has the DNA TGTGCCAGCAGCAAAGCGATACAGAACACTGAAGCTTTCTTT. J is TRBJ1-1 and V is TRBV21-1; TRBD1, the D gene given by the table, was not confirmed from the DNA. TRBV21-1 constitutes a pseudogene. The CDR3 has 14 residues.

The chain employs TRBV30 and TRBJ2-7; 7 bases are shared with TRBD1. CDR3 length: 14 residues. Germline assignment: CDR1 GTSNPN and CDR2 SVGIG (reference sequence). V lost 2 bases, J lost 5 bases, and 9 bases stayed unmatched. The CDR3 protein is CAWSLTGWDNEQYF. CDR3 coding DNA: TGTGCCTGGAGTCTGACAGGGTGGGATAACGAGCAGTACTTC.

The gene calls are TRBV4-3 and TRBJ2-5, with 11 bases identical to TRBD2. The germline gives CDR1 LGHNA, CDR2 YSLEER. The V segment lost 4 bases and the J segment 5 bases; nucleotides outside the gene matches: 6. The CDR3 length is 15 residues. CDR3 sequence reads: CASSLSGGDSETQYF. The CDR3, as DNA: TGCGCCAGCAGCCTTAGCGGGGGGGACTCGGAGACCCAGTACTTC.

The chain recombines TRBV29-1 with TRBJ2-7; maybe TRBD1 (6 bases). Germline assignment: CDR1 SQVTM and CDR2 ANQGSEA. The CDR3 is 12 residues long. The V and J ends lost 7 bases and 0 bases respectively, with 10 bases between them. In DNA form, the CDR3 reads TGCAGCGCCTCGGACAGCTCCTACGAGCAGTACTTC. Translated, it gives CSASDSSYEQYF.

This chain links TRBV12-5 with TRBJ1-1, with unresolved D. Germline-derived CDR1 and CDR2 are LGHNT and FRNRAP. This CDR3 is 16 amino acids long. V was pared by 0 bases and J by 1 base, with 12 bases between. CDR3 residues: CASGLVRESTNTEAFF. CDR3 DNA sequence: TGTGCTAGTGGTTTGGTACGAGAAAGTACGAACACTGAAGCTTTCTTT.

The gene calls are TRBV4-1 and TRBJ2-5, with D perhaps matching TRBD2 (6 bases). Per germline, CDR1 MGHRA and CDR2 YSYEKL. V was shortened by 1 base and J by 1 base, with 16 bases between the two germline ends. The CDR3 has 17 residues. The CDR3, as DNA: TGCGCCAGCAGCCAAGCGTTACCCTGGGACTTCCAAGAGACCCAGTACTTC. Protein product: CASSQALPWDFQETQYF.

The CDR3 DNA reads as TGTGCCAGCAGCGTAGCTACGCGTTCAGGAGATACGCAGTATTTT. Amino acid sequence: CASSVATRSGDTQYF. V is TRBV9 and J is TRBJ2-3; D is undetermined. Per germline, CDR1 SGDLS and CDR2 YYNGEE. V shed 0 bases and J shed 5 bases, with 13 bases lying between them. The CDR3 length is 15 residues.

CDR3 region: CASSPWTGGSYNEQFF. The CDR3 DNA reads TGTGCCAGCAGCCCGTGGACAGGGGGCTCCTACAATGAGCAGTTCTTC. The chain links TRBV11-2 to TRBJ2-1; 10 nucleotides agree with TRBD1. This CDR3 comprises 16 residues. The germline V gene has CDR1 SGHAT and CDR2 FQNNGV. V dropped 5 bases and J dropped 0; count of bases not matched to a gene: 4. Filled out from reference TRBV11-2 and TRBJ2-1, the complete variable domain reads EAGVAQSPRYKIIEKRQSVAFWCNPISGHATLYWYQQILGQGPKLLIQFQNNGVVDDSQLPKDRFSAERLKGVDSTLKIQPAKLEDSAVYLCASSPWTGGSYNEQFFGPGTRLTVL.

The chain carries TRBV19 and TRBJ2-7, with 8 bases fitting TRBD2. CDR3 length: 14 residues. CDR1 LNHDA and CDR2 SQIVND come from the germline V gene (reference sequence). After removal of 5 bases from V and 2 bases from J, the junction contained 5 bases not matched to a gene. CDR3 sequence reads: CASSASGGPYEQYF. The CDR3 nucleotides are TGTGCCAGTAGTGCCAGCGGGGGTCCCTACGAGCAGTACTTC.

The chain has TRBV25-1 and TRBJ2-5; 9 nucleotides line up with TRBD1. The CDR3 contains 17 residues. V lost 4 bases and J lost 5; bases outside the gene matches: 14. Germline V gene data show CDR1 as MGHDK and CDR2 as SYGVNS. CDR3: CASSAWDKQGAGETQYF. The CDR3, as DNA: TGTGCCAGCAGTGCTTGGGACAAACAGGGGGCTGGGGAGACCCAGTACTTC.

The chain uses TRBV9 and TRBJ1-2; TRBD1 matches 10 bases. The ends lost 3 bases at V and 8 bases at J; junction bases unmatched: 7. CDR1 SGDLS and CDR2 YYNGEE come from the germline V gene. The CDR3 covers 14 residues. CDR3 bases: TGTGCCAGCAGCGCGACAGGGGGCGCGGGAGGCTACACCTTC. It codes for CASSATGGAGGYTF.

The gene calls are TRBV27 and TRBJ1-1; 7 nucleotides match TRBD1. Trimming took 8 bases from V and 4 from J; bases not matched to a gene: 10. CDR1 is MNHEY and CDR2 is SMNVEV in the germline V gene (reference sequence). The CDR3 runs to 14 residues. The CDR3 protein is CASFRPGGVTEAFF. Written as DNA, the CDR3 is TGTGCCAGCTTTCGTCCAGGGGGTGTCACTGAAGCTTTCTTT.

This clone came up a few times. The V and J genes are TRBV19 and TRBJ1-2; possibly TRBD1 for D (6 bases). The germline V gene has CDR1 LNHDA and CDR2 SQIVND (reference sequence). CDR3 size: 14 residues. Trimming shortened V by 7 bases and J by 6 bases, and 18 bases separated the two germline ends. The CDR3 bases are TGTGCCAGTACCACGGGACATTCCCCCGATGGCTACACCTTC. This gives the protein CASTTGHSPDGYTF.

The chain combines TRBV7-9 with TRBJ1-4, with 9 positions matching TRBD1. The junction had 12 bases not matched to a gene; V was cut back by 2 bases and J by 8 bases. The CDR3 totals 17 residues. The V gene's germline CDR1 is SEHNR and CDR2 FQNEAQ (reference sequence). CDR3 bases: TGTGCCAGCAGCTTACGGGACAGGGTCTGGGGCTGCGAAAAACTGTTTTTT. Translation: CASSLRDRVWGCEKLFF.

J is TRBJ2-3 and V is TRBV4-3; 12 bases line up with TRBD2. Germline CDR1 is LGHNA and CDR2 is YSLEER. The CDR3 runs 20 residues. Unmatched junction bases numbered 17, after V lost 3 bases and J lost 4 bases. CDR3 sequence (DNA): TGCGCCAGCAGCCACCTTACTCTAGCGGGGGGGCCAGTGGGGGCAGATACGCAGTATTTT. It encodes CASSHLTLAGGPVGADTQYF.

The rearrangement links TRBV29-1 to TRBJ2-7; perhaps TRBD2 as D (5 bases). Germline CDR1 is SQVTM and CDR2 is ANQGSEA. This CDR3 has 12 residues. Trimming shortened V by 4 bases and J by 2 bases, and 9 bases separated the two germline ends. The CDR3 loop is CSVANGAYEQYF. The CDR3 DNA reads as TGCAGCGTTGCTAACGGGGCCTACGAGCAGTACTTC.

This sequence joins TRBV4-1 and TRBJ2-3, with 7 bases lining up with TRBD2. CDR1 and CDR2 from the germline V gene are MGHRA and YSYEKL. V was clipped by 1 base and J by 3 bases; unmatched bases: 13. The CDR3 spans 18 residues. The CDR3 loop reads CASSQGLLGGMGTDTQYF. CDR3 nucleotides: TGCGCCAGCAGCCAAGGGCTCCTCGGGGGGATGGGAACAGATACGCAGTATTTT.

This chain joins TRBV9 and TRBJ2-7; D is possibly TRBD1 (6 bases). V lost 3 bases and J lost 4, with 14 bases in between. CDR1 and CDR2 (germline): SGDLS, YYNGEE. This CDR3 is 14 amino acids long. The CDR3 loop is CASSEGSRGYEQYF. The CDR3 DNA is TGTGCCAGCAGCGAGGGGAGCAGGGGATACGAGCAGTACTTC.